Listed here is a single T cell receptor (beta chain). This sample stems from a study of cytomegalovirus exposure and HLA in healthy donors. PCR amplification relied on 60 Vbeta primers (plus 13 Jbeta primers). Assay: immunoSEQ multiplex PCR; the TCRdb copy retains only in-frame clones and omits some. The sample contains roughly 100,000 clones, roughly 80% of which appear only once. V dropped 7 bases and J dropped 5; count of bases not matched to a gene: 8. Germline V gives CDR1 LNHDA, CDR2 SQIVND (reference sequence). The CDR3 consists of 15 residues. The sequencing input was PBMCs. The clonotype originates from a man aged 25-45 years in good health and CMV-seropositive. V usage is TRBV19 and J usage is TRBJ2-2; 9 nucleotides agree with TRBD1. As DNA, the CDR3 is TGTGCCAGTACAACAGGGGGCATCTGGACCGGGGAGCTGTTTTTT. It is translated as CASTTGGIWTGELFF.